The T cell receptor (beta chain) described here comes from a study of T cell responses to AZD1222 COVID-19 vaccine. Data came from immunoSEQ multiplex PCR; TCRdb stores just in-frame clones and leaves some out. Here the sample spans roughly 170,000 clones, just over 85% being singletons. On this clone itself: Antigen: not known.

Whole-study results and caveats: Nearly half of unique spike-specific TCRs reportedly avoided B.1.351 and B.1.1.7 mutated regions. After two AZD1222 doses, spike-specific TCR breadth and depth rose versus day 0.

V lost 5 bases and J lost 2, with 12 bases in between. This CDR3 spans 15 amino acids. The germline V gene has CDR1 LNHDA and CDR2 SQIVND (reference sequence). V is TRBV19 and J is TRBJ1-4; a weak D match, TRBD1 (6 bases). Source: peripheral blood, taken on day 0 of AZD1222 vaccination. This sequence was found in an adult in good health. This CDR3 reads CASSGTGTTNEKLFF. The CDR3 coding sequence is TGTGCCAGTAGTGGTACAGGGACGACTAATGAAAAACTGTTTTTT.